Listed here is a single TCR beta chain. Its matching antigen is unknown. The V gene's germline CDR1 is SGHRS and CDR2 YFSETQ. The CDR3 loop spans 16 amino acids. Trimming took 3 bases from V and 4 from J; bases not matched to a gene: 6. Sequencing was performed with immunoSEQ multiplex PCR; in TCRdb, only in-frame clones are kept and a portion is missing. The sample consists of 55,000 to 70,000 clones, around 80% of them appearing once. The source of the sample is a study of T cells in tumors after PD-1 blockade. Across the study: Daily vismodegib 150 mg continued in a subset of anti-PD-1-treated patients. Mean per blood sample: some 120,000 templates (about 24,000-260,000), 36,536 unique clonotypes. Broader study findings: Blood contained approximately 40% of the tumor's TCR clonotypes.

The chain couples TRBV5-1 to TRBJ1-3, with 11 bases aligning to TRBD1. The sequencing here drew on PBMCs, taken before anti-PD-1 treatment. This sequence was found in a human donor with basal cell carcinoma. The chain's CDR3 is CASSSGTGGKGNTIYF. DNA for the CDR3: TGCGCCAGCAGCTCCGGGACAGGGGGGAAAGGAAACACCATATATTTT.